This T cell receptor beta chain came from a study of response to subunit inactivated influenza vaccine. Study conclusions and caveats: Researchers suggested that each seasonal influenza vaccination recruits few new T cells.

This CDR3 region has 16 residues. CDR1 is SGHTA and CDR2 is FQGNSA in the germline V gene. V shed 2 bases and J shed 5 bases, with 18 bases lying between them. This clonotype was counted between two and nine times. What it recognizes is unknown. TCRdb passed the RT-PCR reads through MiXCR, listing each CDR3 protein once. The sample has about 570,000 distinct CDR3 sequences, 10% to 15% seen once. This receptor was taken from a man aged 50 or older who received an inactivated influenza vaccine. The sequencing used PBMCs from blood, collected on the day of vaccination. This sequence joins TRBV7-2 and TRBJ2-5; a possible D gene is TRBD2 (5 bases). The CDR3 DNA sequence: TGTGCCAGCAGCTTATCTACGGGTCGGAGAGGGGAGACCCAGTACTTC. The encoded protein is CASSLSTGRRGETQYF.